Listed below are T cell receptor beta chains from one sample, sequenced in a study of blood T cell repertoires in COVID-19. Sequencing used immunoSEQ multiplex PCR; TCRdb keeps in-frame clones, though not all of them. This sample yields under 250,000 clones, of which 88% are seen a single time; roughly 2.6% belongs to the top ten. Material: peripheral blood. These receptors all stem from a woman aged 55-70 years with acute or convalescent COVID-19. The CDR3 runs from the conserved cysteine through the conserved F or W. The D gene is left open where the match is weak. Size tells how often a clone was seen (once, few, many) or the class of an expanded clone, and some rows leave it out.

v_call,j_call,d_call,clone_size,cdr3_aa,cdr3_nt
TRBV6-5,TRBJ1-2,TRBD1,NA,CATGQGVGYTF,TGTGCCACGGGACAGGGGGTCGGCTACACCTTC
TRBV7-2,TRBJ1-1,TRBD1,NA,CASSTRQGSTEAFF,TGTGCCAGCAGCACCCGACAGGGGAGCACTGAAGCTTTCTTT
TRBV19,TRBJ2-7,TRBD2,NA,CASSISASGEGEQYF,TGTGCCAGTAGTATCTCCGCTAGCGGAGAAGGCGAGCAGTACTTC
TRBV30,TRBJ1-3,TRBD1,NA,CAWSIPRTGETGNTIYF,TGTGCCTGGAGTATACCCAGGACAGGGGAGACTGGAAACACCATATATTTT
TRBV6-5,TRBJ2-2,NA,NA,CASRRAATGELFF,TGTGCCAGCAGGAGGGCAGCCACCGGGGAGCTGTTTTTT
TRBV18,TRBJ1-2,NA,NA,CASSPADSSYGYTF,TGTGCCAGCTCACCCGCGGACAGCTCCTATGGCTACACCTTC
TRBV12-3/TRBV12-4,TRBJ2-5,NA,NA,CASSLGQGQYF,TGTGCCAGCAGTTTAGGGCAGGGGCAGTACTTC
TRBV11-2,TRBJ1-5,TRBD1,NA,CASSSSTGFQPQHF,TGTGCCAGCAGCTCCTCGACAGGGTTCCAGCCCCAGCATTTT
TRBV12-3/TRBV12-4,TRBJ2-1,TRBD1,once,CASSLRQGNEQFF,TGTGCCAGCAGTTTAAGACAGGGAAATGAGCAGTTCTTC
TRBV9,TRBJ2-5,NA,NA,CASSPLAGAWETQYF,TGTGCCAGCAGCCCTCTCGCGGGGGCGTGGGAGACCCAGTACTTC
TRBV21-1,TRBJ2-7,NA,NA,CASSKDGQGPPDEQYF,TGTGCCAGCAGCAAAGACGGACAGGGGCCTCCGGATGAGCAGTACTTC
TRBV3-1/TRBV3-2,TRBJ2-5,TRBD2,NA,CASSQDLAGGQYF,TGTGCCAGCAGCCAAGATCTAGCGGGGGGCCAGTACTTC
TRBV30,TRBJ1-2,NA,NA,CAWSGTGHRVTF,TGTGCCTGGAGTGGGACGGGACATCGGGTAACCTTC
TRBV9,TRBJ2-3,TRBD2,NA,CASSAPGLAGARLQDTQYF,TGTGCCAGCAGCGCCCCGGGACTAGCGGGAGCTCGCCTCCAAGATACGCAGTATTTT
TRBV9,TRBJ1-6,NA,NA,CASSVSGGESPLHF,TGTGCCAGCAGCGTATCAGGAGGGGAATCACCCCTCCACTTT
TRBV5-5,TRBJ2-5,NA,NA,CASSLGLANIETQYF,TGTGCCAGCAGCTTGGGTCTAGCCAACATAGAGACCCAGTACTTC
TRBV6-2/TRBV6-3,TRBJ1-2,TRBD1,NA,CASSYLGTGIYGYTF,TGTGCCAGCAGTTACCTCGGGACAGGTATCTATGGCTACACCTTC
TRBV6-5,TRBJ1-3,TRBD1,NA,CASSDRGPTGNTIYF,TGTGCCAGCAGCGACAGGGGGCCGACTGGAAACACCATATATTTT
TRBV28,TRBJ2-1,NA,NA,CASSLSGAKSSYNEQFF,TGTGCCAGCAGTTTAAGTGGGGCTAAGAGCTCCTACAATGAGCAGTTCTTC
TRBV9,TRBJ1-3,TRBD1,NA,CASQGAGHSGNTIYF,TGTGCCAGCCAGGGGGCAGGGCACTCTGGAAACACCATATATTTT
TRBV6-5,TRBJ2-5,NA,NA,CASSYAGRTGETQYF,TGTGCCAGCAGTTACGCGGGAAGGACGGGAGAGACCCAGTACTTC
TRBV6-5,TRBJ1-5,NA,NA,CASRIYELNQPQHF,TGTGCCAGCAGAATATATGAACTCAATCAGCCCCAGCATTTT
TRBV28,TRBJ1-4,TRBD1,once,CASSLGGTGGEKLFF,TGTGCCAGCAGTTTAGGCGGGACAGGGGGTGAAAAACTGTTTTTT
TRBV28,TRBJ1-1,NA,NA,CAAGGNTEAFF,TGCGCTGCGGGGGGGAACACTGAAGCTTTCTTT
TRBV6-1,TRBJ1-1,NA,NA,CASSDYRAERNTEAFF,TGTGCCAGCAGTGACTACAGGGCGGAGCGGAACACTGAAGCTTTCTTT
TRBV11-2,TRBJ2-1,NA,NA,CASSLTPSGTEQFF,TGTGCCAGCAGCCTTACCCCGTCGGGAACTGAGCAGTTCTTC
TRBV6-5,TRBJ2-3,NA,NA,CASSLGGDTDTQYF,TGTGCCAGCAGTTTAGGCGGTGACACAGATACGCAGTATTTT
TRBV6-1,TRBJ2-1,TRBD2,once,CASSEAGTSGIYNEQFF,TGTGCCAGCAGTGAAGCGGGGACTAGCGGGATATACAATGAGCAGTTCTTC
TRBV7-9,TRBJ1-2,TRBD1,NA,CASSFTGQYGYTF,TGTGCCAGCAGCTTTACGGGACAGTATGGCTACACCTTC
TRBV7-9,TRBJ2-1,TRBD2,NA,CASSIRTSGGSYNEQFF,TGTGCCAGCAGCATCCGGACTAGCGGGGGTTCCTACAATGAGCAGTTCTTC
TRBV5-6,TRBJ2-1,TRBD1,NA,CASSSGQGPYNEQFF,TGTGCCAGCAGCTCGGGACAGGGTCCCTACAATGAGCAGTTCTTC
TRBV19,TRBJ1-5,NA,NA,CASSIDGQNQPQHF,TGTGCCAGTAGTATTGATGGGCAGAATCAGCCCCAGCATTTT
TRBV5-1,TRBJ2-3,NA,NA,CASSREGGTDTQYF,TGCGCCAGCAGTCGAGAGGGAGGCACAGATACGCAGTATTTT
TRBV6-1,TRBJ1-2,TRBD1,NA,CASRTQGEAYGYTF,TGTGCCAGCAGGACTCAGGGGGAAGCCTATGGCTACACCTTC
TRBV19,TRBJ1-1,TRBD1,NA,CASSDRQGSGTEAFF,TGTGCCAGTAGTGACCGACAGGGATCGGGCACTGAAGCTTTCTTT
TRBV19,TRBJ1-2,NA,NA,CASSDPGQGLYGYTF,TGTGCCAGTAGTGACCCTGGGCAGGGACTCTATGGCTACACCTTC
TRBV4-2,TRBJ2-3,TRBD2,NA,CASSQDRPGGDTQYF,TGTGCCAGCAGCCAAGATCGGCCCGGGGGGGATACGCAGTATTTT
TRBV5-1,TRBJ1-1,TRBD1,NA,CASSLEGTGMAEAFF,TGCGCCAGCAGCTTGGAAGGGACAGGGATGGCTGAAGCTTTCTTT
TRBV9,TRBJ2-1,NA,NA,CASSVGEQFF,TGTGCCAGCAGCGTCGGTGAGCAGTTCTTC
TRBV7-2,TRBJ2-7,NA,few,CASSLALITTYEQYF,TGTGCCAGCAGCTTAGCGCTAATTACGACCTACGAGCAGTACTTC
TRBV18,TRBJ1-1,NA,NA,CASSLGGRDTEAFF,TGTGCCAGCTCACTCGGGGGGCGGGACACTGAAGCTTTCTTT
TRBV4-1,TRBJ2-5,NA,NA,CASSQEGLEGKETQYF,TGCGCCAGCAGCCAAGAGGGTCTAGAGGGTAAAGAGACCCAGTACTTC
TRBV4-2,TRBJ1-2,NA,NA,CASSHGGGEGYTF,TGTGCCAGCAGCCACGGGGGGGGAGAAGGCTACACCTTC
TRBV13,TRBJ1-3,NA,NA,CASSFGQKGNTIYF,TGTGCCAGCAGCTTCGGACAGAAAGGAAACACCATATATTTT
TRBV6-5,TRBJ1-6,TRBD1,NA,CASSYSSQGARSPLHF,TGTGCCAGCAGTTACTCGAGCCAGGGGGCACGTTCACCCCTCCACTTT
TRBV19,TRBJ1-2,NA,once,CASSTQGRRDYGYTF,TGTGCCAGTAGTACTCAGGGGCGGCGAGATTATGGCTACACCTTC
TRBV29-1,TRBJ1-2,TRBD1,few,CSVPLSRVGGNYGYTF,TGCAGCGTTCCACTTTCCAGGGTAGGGGGCAACTATGGCTACACCTTC
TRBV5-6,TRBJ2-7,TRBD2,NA,CASSWGLAGYYEQYF,TGTGCCAGCAGCTGGGGACTAGCGGGTTACTACGAGCAGTACTTC
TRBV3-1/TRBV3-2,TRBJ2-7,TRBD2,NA,CASSSRGEGSYEQYF,TGTGCCAGCAGTTCCCGGGGGGAGGGCTCCTACGAGCAGTACTTC
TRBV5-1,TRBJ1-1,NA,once,CASSLTGQTEAFF,TGCGCCAGCAGCTTGACAGGGCAGACTGAAGCTTTCTTT
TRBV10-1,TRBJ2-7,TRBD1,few,CASSFSRDRPGEQYF,TGCGCCAGCAGTTTTTCCCGGGACAGGCCGGGCGAGCAGTACTTC
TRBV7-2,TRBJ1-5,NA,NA,CASSSGDGVLNQPQHF,TGTGCCAGCAGCTCCGGTGACGGGGTCCTCAATCAGCCCCAGCATTTT
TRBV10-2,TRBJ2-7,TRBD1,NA,CASRTGSGGFYEQYF,TGCGCCAGCAGAACGGGGTCAGGGGGTTTCTACGAGCAGTACTTC
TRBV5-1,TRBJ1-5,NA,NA,CASSLHGWSNQPQHF,TGCGCCAGCAGCTTGCACGGTTGGAGCAATCAGCCCCAGCATTTT
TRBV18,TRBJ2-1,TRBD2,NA,CASSQAGLAGNEQFF,TGTGCCAGCTCACAAGCGGGACTAGCGGGAAATGAGCAGTTCTTC